This TCR beta chain was sequenced in a study of blood T cells in healthy people across ages. This clonotype was seen a few times. Its antigen is not known. Through a sample-barcoded 5' primer and a J-beta primer mix, a second PCR was run for roughly 6 to 11 cycles. No fewer than 3 million CDR3-containing paired-end reads came from each sample. TCRdb itself ran the 5' RACE reads through MiXCR, one entry per CDR3 protein. The data hold around 1,500,000 distinct CDR3 sequences, with about 30% observed a single time. Trimming removed 4 bases at V and 13 bases at J, with 11 bases between. CDR1 is MDHEN and CDR2 is SYDVKM in the germline V gene. The CDR3 contains 11 residues. Study findings and constraints: A strong correlation was seen between TCR beta diversity and naive T cell percentage. Researchers deemed the diversity estimates from one million T cells underestimates. Naive CD4+ cell counts and diversity both ran higher in long-lived than in aged donors.

The sequenced material came from blood. This sequence joins TRBV28 and TRBJ2-1, with a possible D match to TRBD2 (6 bases). This TCR derives from a woman in her twenties or thirties in good health. DNA of the CDR3: TGTGCCAGCAGTTCCGGGAGTCGACAGTTCTTC. Protein product: CASSSGSRQFF.